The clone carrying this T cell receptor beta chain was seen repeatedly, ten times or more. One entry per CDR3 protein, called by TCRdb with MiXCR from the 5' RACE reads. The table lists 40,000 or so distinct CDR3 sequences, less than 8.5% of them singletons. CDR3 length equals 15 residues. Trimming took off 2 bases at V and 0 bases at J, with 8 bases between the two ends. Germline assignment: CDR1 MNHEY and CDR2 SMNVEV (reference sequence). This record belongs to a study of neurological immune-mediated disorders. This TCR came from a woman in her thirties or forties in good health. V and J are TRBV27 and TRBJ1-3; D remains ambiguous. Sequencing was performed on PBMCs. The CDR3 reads CASSLTGISGNTIYF. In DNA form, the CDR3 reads TGTGCCAGCAGTTTAACGGGGATCTCTGGAAACACCATATATTTT.